Presented here are 13 T cell receptor beta chains from one specimen sequenced in a study of blood T cell repertoires in COVID-19. Assay used: immunoSEQ multiplex PCR; TCRdb lists only in-frame clones, some missing. The profile covers fewer than 200,000 clones, with 84% appearing a single time and about 2.5% taken by the ten largest. The material sequenced was peripheral blood. Receptors originate from a woman over 75 with COVID-19, enrolled during active disease.

V is TRBV10-3 and J is TRBJ2-3; a weak D match, TRBD1 (7 bases). V was pared by 9 bases and J by 3 bases, with 19 bases between. The CDR3 is made up of 15 amino acids. Germline V gives CDR1 ENHRY, CDR2 SYGVKD. The CDR3 bases are TGTGCCATGAGAAAGGAGGGGGCACCTACAGATACGCAGTATTTT. Translating it yields CAMRKEGAPTDTQYF.

This clone was observed a handful of times. The chain couples TRBV12-3 or TRBV12-4 to TRBJ2-7; 8 bases are shared with TRBD1. The CDR3 runs 13 residues. The V and J ends lost 6 bases and 6 bases, in that order; junction bases with no gene match: 7. CDR3 in DNA: TGTGCCAGCAGCTGGGACAGGCGGAGCGAGCAGTACTTC. Amino acid sequence: CASSWDRRSEQYF.

This clone was recorded a few times. The V call is TRBV18, the J call TRBJ1-2; perhaps TRBD1 as D (6 bases). CDR1 and CDR2 (germline): KGHSH, LQKENI. The CDR3 spans 14 residues. The V gene lost 3 bases and the J gene lost 5 bases, with 13 bases spanning the gap. CDR3 DNA: TGTGCCAGCTCACCCCTGGACAGTTCGTATGGCTACACCTTC. This sequence encodes CASSPLDSSYGYTF.

This clone was seen a handful of times. The gene calls are TRBV19 and TRBJ1-1; no clear D gene. The germline V gene encodes CDR1 LNHDA and CDR2 SQIVND (reference sequence). Trimming cost V 5 bases and J 1 base, with 5 bases left between them. The CDR3 contains 12 residues. DNA for the CDR3: TGTGCCAGTAGTTTAAAGAACACTGAAGCTTTCTTT. Residues: CASSLKNTEAFF.

V usage is TRBV7-9 and J usage is TRBJ1-1; D remains ambiguous. Germline lookup yields CDR1 SEHNR and CDR2 FQNEAQ (reference sequence). V was pared by 5 bases and J by 0 bases, with 10 bases between. The CDR3 loop spans 14 amino acids. Written as DNA, the CDR3 is TGTGCCAGCAGCGCACAAACGATGAACACTGAAGCTTTCTTT. It specifies CASSAQTMNTEAFF.

The chain carries TRBV2 and TRBJ2-3, with D possibly TRBD2 on 5 matching bases. V was cut by 7 bases and J by 0 bases, with 17 bases left in between. This CDR3 contains 16 residues. Germline V gene lookup returns CDR1 SNHLY and CDR2 FYNNEI. The CDR3 bases are TGTGCCAGCAAATCACGGGGATACAAAAGCACAGATACGCAGTATTTT. Its protein is CASKSRGYKSTDTQYF.

The chain links TRBV10-3 to TRBJ2-7; 10 positions match TRBD1. Per germline, CDR1 ENHRY and CDR2 SYGVKD. The trim removed 6 bases at V and 2 bases at J, leaving 4 bases unmatched. The CDR3 runs 14 residues. The CDR3: CAIRVTGGTYEQYF. DNA of the CDR3: TGTGCCATCAGGGTGACAGGGGGCACCTACGAGCAGTACTTC.

The chain couples TRBV18 to TRBJ1-2; possible D gene TRBD1, 6 bases. The germline V and J ends were trimmed by 5 bases and 4 bases, with 11 bases remaining between them. This CDR3 has 13 residues. Germline V gene lookup returns CDR1 KGHSH and CDR2 LQKENI. CDR3 amino acids: CASSETGSYGYTF. CDR3 DNA sequence: TGTGCCAGCTCAGAAACAGGGAGCTATGGCTACACCTTC.

The V and J genes are TRBV5-5 and TRBJ1-4; no reliable D call. This CDR3 spans 14 amino acids. The V gene's germline CDR1 is SGHKS and CDR2 YYEKEE (reference sequence). The V end was cut by 5 bases, the J end by 0 bases, with 8 bases between. DNA of the CDR3: TGTGCCAGCAGGCGGTCTGCAACTAATGAAAAACTGTTTTTT. Translating it yields CASRRSATNEKLFF.

The chain links TRBV6-6 to TRBJ1-4; the D is unclear. Germline V gene lookup returns CDR1 MNHNY and CDR2 SVGAGI (reference sequence). V shed 0 bases and J shed 0 bases, with 5 bases lying between them. This CDR3 has 15 amino acids. The CDR3 spells CASSYSIATNEKLFF. As DNA, the CDR3 is TGTGCCAGCAGTTACTCCATAGCAACTAATGAAAAACTGTTTTTT.

The chain is built from TRBV30 and TRBJ2-1; D not certain. The CDR3 is 14 residues long. Germline CDR1 reads GTSNPN; CDR2 reads SVGIG (reference sequence). V lost 2 bases and J lost 7, with 15 bases in between. CDR3: CAWSLAAFGNEQFF. The CDR3 bases are TGTGCCTGGAGTCTGGCGGCATTTGGTAATGAGCAGTTCTTC.

The chain has TRBV27 and TRBJ2-1; 9 bases match TRBD1. Germline V gene data show CDR1 as MNHEY and CDR2 as SMNVEV (reference sequence). The CDR3 runs to 11 residues. The junction had 1 base not matched to a gene; V was cut back by 6 bases and J by 10 bases. In DNA, the CDR3 is TGTGCCAGCAGCGGGACAGGGGAGCAGTTCTTC. It yields the protein CASSGTGEQFF.

This rearrangement joins TRBV5-1 to TRBJ2-1; 9 bases fit TRBD2. CDR1 is SGHRS, CDR2 YFSETQ, per germline. CDR3 length: 14 residues. V lost 6 bases and J lost 8; bases outside the gene matches: 9. The CDR3 DNA reads TGCGCCAGCAAGTTGGTAGCGGGAGTAGATGAGCAGTTCTTC. Its protein is CASKLVAGVDEQFF.